This T cell receptor (beta chain) emerged from a study of OX40 agonist ivuxolimab in advanced cancers. Study-wide background: The dose-escalation cohort had hepatocellular carcinoma, melanoma, renal cell or head and neck cancer.

Produced via immunoSEQ multiplex PCR; TCRdb's table is partial and in-frame only. The table has roughly 44,000 clones, roughly 86% seen once; the top ten hold around 13%. Germline V gene sequence: CDR1 LGHNA, CDR2 YSLEER. Trimming removed 0 bases at V and 0 bases at J, with 9 bases between. This CDR3 comprises 15 residues. The chain uses TRBV4-3 and TRBJ2-7; D is unresolved. Sequences were derived from CD4+ or CD8+ T cells sorted from blood, sampled in a trial of the OX40 agonist ivuxolimab. This TCR came from an adult with an advanced solid tumor such as melanoma, head and neck, liver or kidney cancer. This CDR3 reads CASSQDVGSSYEQYF. In nucleotides, the CDR3 is TGCGCCAGCAGCCAAGATGTCGGCAGCTCCTACGAGCAGTACTTC.